A selection of T cell receptor beta chains follows, all from one sample in a study of shared clonotypes between healthy human individuals. Sequencing was performed with immunoSEQ multiplex PCR; in TCRdb, only in-frame clones are kept and a portion is missing. The repertoire has 1,400,000 or so clones, 98% of them found once; the top ten carry under 0.45%. Sequencing used naive CD4+ T cells sorted from blood. These receptors were taken from a young man in good health. The CDR3 runs from the conserved cysteine through the conserved F or W. Fields, in order: clone size, V gene, D gene, J gene, CDR3 protein, CDR3 DNA. D genes are given only for firm matches. Not every row has a clone size; where given, it reads once, few, many or a size class.

.	TRBV10-3	.	TRBJ1-1	CAISESSQGLRANTEAFF	TGTGCCATCAGTGAGTCCTCTCAGGGGCTTCGAGCGAACACTGAAGCTTTCTTT
.	TRBV7-6	.	TRBJ2-3	CASSQRQPDTQYF	TGTGCCAGCAGCCAACGTCAACCAGATACGCAGTATTTT
.	TRBV28	.	TRBJ1-2	CASFDRSVGYTF	TGTGCCAGCTTCGACAGGAGCGTTGGCTACACCTTC
.	TRBV28	.	TRBJ1-5	CASSLIQGSQPQHF	TGTGCCAGCAGTTTAATCCAGGGATCACAGCCCCAGCATTTT
.	TRBV19	.	TRBJ1-5	CASSMGGVNQPQHF	TGTGCCAGTAGTATGGGAGGGGTCAATCAGCCCCAGCATTTT
.	TRBV2	TRBD1	TRBJ2-7	CATQTGAGYEQYF	TGTGCCACCCAGACAGGGGCCGGGTACGAGCAGTACTTC
.	TRBV7-6	.	TRBJ2-7	CASSLRPGPEQYF	TGTGCCAGCAGCTTAAGGCCAGGGCCCGAGCAGTACTTC
.	TRBV7-9	.	TRBJ1-2	CASSLGNNYGYTF	TGTGCCAGCAGCTTAGGGAATAACTATGGCTACACCTTC
.	TRBV5-1	.	TRBJ1-4	CASSNDRATNEKLFF	TGCGCCAGCAGCAATGACAGAGCAACTAATGAAAAACTGTTTTTT
.	TRBV6-6	TRBD1	TRBJ2-7	CASWRDRGLEQYF	TGTGCCAGCTGGAGGGACAGGGGGCTCGAGCAGTACTTC
few	TRBV6-4	TRBD2	TRBJ2-1	CASSVTSGSYNEQFF	TGTGCCAGCAGTGTCACTAGCGGGAGCTACAATGAGCAGTTCTTC
.	TRBV29-1	.	TRBJ2-7	CSVRTDDEQYF	TGCAGCGTCAGGACAGACGACGAGCAGTACTTC
.	TRBV5-1	TRBD1	TRBJ2-7	CASSLGGQGSEQYF	TGCGCCAGCAGCTTGGGAGGACAGGGGTCCGAGCAGTACTTC
.	TRBV18	TRBD1	TRBJ2-3	CASSPLDRGLTDTQYF	TGTGCCAGCTCACCCTTAGACAGGGGCTTAACAGATACGCAGTATTTT
.	TRBV6-5	.	TRBJ2-3	CASSVSYKDTQYF	TGTGCCAGCTCCGTCAGTTATAAAGATACGCAGTATTTT
few	TRBV28	.	TRBJ1-5	CASSLGQPQHF	TGTGCCAGCAGTTTGGGCCAGCCCCAGCATTTT